The following is a T cell receptor (beta chain) sequence with its context. These data come from a study of T cell changes during pregnancy in multiple sclerosis. Profiling relied on immunoSEQ multiplex PCR, and the TCRdb table lists in-frame clones only, not all of them. The table lists over 60,000 clones, about 93% of them singletons. This CDR3 spans 15 amino acids. Germline-derived CDR1 and CDR2 are SGHRS and YFSETQ. V was trimmed by 0 bases and J by 0 bases, leaving 8 bases between them. The source of this sequence is a female donor with multiple sclerosis, enrolled in a pregnancy study. V gene TRBV5-1 combines with J gene TRBJ2-3; D is uncertain. The sequencing here drew on peripheral blood, taken in the first trimester of pregnancy. CDR3 DNA: TGCGCCAGCAGCTTGGGAGGTCGGAGCACAGATACGCAGTATTTT. Translated: CASSLGGRSTDTQYF.